A selection of T cell receptor beta chains follows, all from one sample in a study of blood T cell repertoires in COVID-19. Sequenced by immunoSEQ multiplex PCR; TCRdb stores in-frame clones only, minus some. The sample lists approximately 160,000 clones; under 85% were seen once. Input material: peripheral blood. These receptors were collected from a man in his 70s with acute or convalescent COVID-19. The CDR3 runs from the conserved cysteine through the conserved F or W. The D gene is left open where the match is weak. Clone size, where shown, is once, few, many, or a class for clones that have expanded.

V gene	D gene	J gene	clone size	CDR3 DNA	CDR3 protein
TRBV21-1	NA	TRBJ1-4	NA	TGTGCCAGCAGCAATGGGGCTGAAACCCCAGCAAAACTGTTTTTT	CASSNGAETPAKLFF
TRBV18	NA	TRBJ1-1	once	TGTGCCAGCTCCAGCAGGTCGGCGAACACTGAAGCTTTCTTT	CASSSRSANTEAFF
TRBV3-1/TRBV3-2	NA	TRBJ1-5	NA	TGTGCCAGCAGCCAAGGCGGGAAGAGGCCCCAGCATTTT	CASSQGGKRPQHF
TRBV7-2	TRBD1	TRBJ1-4	NA	TGTGCCAGCAGCTCGACAGGGGGCCCTAATGAAAAACTGTTTTTT	CASSSTGGPNEKLFF
TRBV5-4	NA	TRBJ2-3	NA	TGTGCCAGCAGCTTGTCGCAGGGCTCAGATACGCAGTATTTT	CASSLSQGSDTQYF
TRBV5-4	NA	TRBJ2-3	NA	TGTGCCAGCAGCCTCTACACAGATACGCAGTATTTT	CASSLYTDTQYF
TRBV7-2	NA	TRBJ2-5	NA	TGTGCCAGCAGCTCCCGACATAGTCAAGAGACCCAGTACTTC	CASSSRHSQETQYF
TRBV7-9	TRBD1	TRBJ1-2	NA	TGTGCCAGCAGCACCGACAGGGGAGCCTATGGCTACACCTTC	CASSTDRGAYGYTF
TRBV6-4	TRBD1	TRBJ1-2	NA	TGTGCCAGCAGTGCTCTGGAGGGGGCGGACTATGGCTACACCTTC	CASSALEGADYGYTF
TRBV11-3	NA	TRBJ2-5	NA	TGTGCCAGCAGCTCCTCCTTCCTAGACTCCCGAGAGACCCAGTACTTC	CASSSSFLDSRETQYF
TRBV18	NA	TRBJ1-5	once	TGTGCCAGCTCACTCGCGGCAGGGGATAGCAATCAGCCCCAGCATTTT	CASSLAAGDSNQPQHF
TRBV25-1	TRBD1	TRBJ1-2	NA	TGTGCCAGCAGTGAAAGACCGGGGACAGGAGCGTTCTATGGCTACACCTTC	CASSERPGTGAFYGYTF
TRBV6-2/TRBV6-3	NA	TRBJ2-5	NA	TGTGCCAGCAGTTACGTCGGGGAGACCCAGTACTTC	CASSYVGETQYF
TRBV7-2	TRBD1	TRBJ2-3	NA	TGTGCCAGCAGGAGGGGACAGGGAGCAGATACGCAGTATTTT	CASRRGQGADTQYF
TRBV5-1	TRBD1	TRBJ2-5	NA	TGCGCCAGCAGACCATTCCCCTCTCTAGGACAGGGGGTAGTTGGTGAGACCCAGTACTTC	CASRPFPSLGQGVVGETQYF
TRBV5-1	NA	TRBJ2-2	few	TGCGCCAGCAGCTTGGTCAGCGGGTTGGGCACCGGGGAGCTGTTTTTT	CASSLVSGLGTGELFF
TRBV19	NA	TRBJ2-5	NA	TGTGCCAGTAGCTACCTTCCAGGTACTGGCGAGACCCAGTACTTC	CASSYLPGTGETQYF
TRBV11-3	TRBD2	TRBJ2-1	NA	TGTGCCAGCAGCGTACTGGGACTAGCGGGAACATACAATGAGCAGTTCTTC	CASSVLGLAGTYNEQFF
TRBV2	NA	TRBJ1-2	NA	TGTGCCAGCAGTATGACAAGCTCTAACTATGGCTACACCTTC	CASSMTSSNYGYTF
TRBV24-1	NA	TRBJ1-2	once	TGTGCCACCAGCCAGGGAATCGGCTATGGCTACACCTTC	CATSQGIGYGYTF
TRBV11-2	NA	TRBJ1-1	NA	TGTGCCAGCAGCTTAGATACTCTTCGGACTGAAGCTTTCTTT	CASSLDTLRTEAFF
TRBV21-1	NA	TRBJ2-1	NA	TGTGCCAGCAGCAGAGGACAGGGGGCGCGCAATGAGCAGTTCTTC	CASSRGQGARNEQFF
TRBV4-1	TRBD2	TRBJ2-7	NA	TGCGCCAGCAGCCACCCCGGGGGACTAGTAAGGGAGCAGTACTTC	CASSHPGGLVREQYF
TRBV28	TRBD1	TRBJ1-1	NA	TGTGCCAGCAGGACAGGGTGGTCGGCTTTCTTT	CASRTGWSAFF
TRBV7-3	TRBD2	TRBJ2-1	NA	TGTGCCAGCAGCGCCCCCCTAGCGGGAGCATCAAATGAGCAGTTCTTC	CASSAPLAGASNEQFF
TRBV28	NA	TRBJ1-2	NA	TGTGCCAGCAGTCGGGGCTATGGCTACACCTTC	CASSRGYGYTF
TRBV4-2	NA	TRBJ1-1	few	TGTGCCAGCAGCGGGGCCACAGCGAACACTGAAGCTTTCTTT	CASSGATANTEAFF
TRBV19	TRBD1	TRBJ1-1	NA	TGTGCCAGTACTACCGGACAGGCGCCGAACACTGAAGCTTTCTTT	CASTTGQAPNTEAFF
TRBV5-1	TRBD2	TRBJ2-5	NA	TGCGCCAGCAGCTTGGCGGCTAGCGGGGGGGCTGAAGAGACCCAGTACTTC	CASSLAASGGAEETQYF
TRBV18	NA	TRBJ2-7	NA	TGTGCCAGCTCACCTCGCGGGGACTCCTACGAGCAGTACTTC	CASSPRGDSYEQYF
TRBV19	NA	TRBJ1-2	NA	TGTGCCAGTAGCGCCCTTGGCGGGGTTCGAGAGGGCTACACCTTC	CASSALGGVREGYTF
TRBV25-1	NA	TRBJ2-2	NA	TGTGCCAGCAGTGATGCTGGCAGGGTACGAGGGGAGCTGTTTTTT	CASSDAGRVRGELFF
TRBV19	NA	TRBJ1-2	NA	TGTGCCAGTAGGCTAGGGGGTCCCAGCTATGGCTACACCTTC	CASRLGGPSYGYTF
TRBV19	NA	TRBJ1-1	NA	TGTGCCAGTATGCAAATCCGAATATCTCCAACGCGGGGCCAAGGTGGAATTCAGAACACTGAAGCTTTCTTT	CASMQIRISPTRGQGGIQNTEAFF
TRBV13	TRBD1	TRBJ1-1	NA	TGTGCCAGCAGCTTGAGGCTTGAGACAGGGTCTAACACTGAAGCTTTCTTT	CASSLRLETGSNTEAFF
TRBV6-2/TRBV6-3	NA	TRBJ2-1	NA	TGTGCCAGCAGCATTTCCGGGACTGCCTACAATGAGCAGTTCTTC	CASSISGTAYNEQFF
TRBV5-4	NA	TRBJ1-2	NA	TGTGCCAGCAGCTTTCCCGACAGGAACTATGGCTACACCTTC	CASSFPDRNYGYTF
TRBV3-1/TRBV3-2	TRBD1	TRBJ2-5	NA	TGTGCCAGCAGCCAAGAGACCGGGACAGGGAAAGAGACCCAGTACTTC	CASSQETGTGKETQYF
TRBV5-5	TRBD1	TRBJ1-1	NA	TGTGCCAGCAGCGGGAGAACAGGGGTAGAGAGCACTGAAGCTTTCTTT	CASSGRTGVESTEAFF
TRBV28	TRBD1	TRBJ1-6	NA	TGTGCCAGCAGTTTATTGTACAGGGGAGCGTCACCCCTCCACTTT	CASSLLYRGASPLHF
TRBV11-3	NA	TRBJ2-3	once	TGTGCCAGCAGCTTAGGTAGAAGCACAGATACGCAGTATTTT	CASSLGRSTDTQYF
TRBV28	TRBD1	TRBJ1-5	NA	TGTGCCAGCAGTCCCGCGGACAGGGACAATCAGCCCCAGCATTTT	CASSPADRDNQPQHF
TRBV4-1	TRBD2	TRBJ2-3	NA	TGCGCCAGCAGCCCAGATAGCGGGGGCACAGATACGCAGTATTTT	CASSPDSGGTDTQYF
TRBV4-2	TRBD2	TRBJ2-1	few	TGTGCCAGCAGCCAGCCCAAAGGTAGCGGGAGGGCCGATGAGCAGTTCTTC	CASSQPKGSGRADEQFF
TRBV3-1/TRBV3-2	TRBD2	TRBJ2-5	NA	TGTGCCAGCAACGCTCCCGGGACTAGCGGCCAAGAGACCCAGTACTTC	CASNAPGTSGQETQYF
TRBV11-3	TRBD1	TRBJ2-2	NA	TGTGCCAGCAGCTTCAGGGGGCCGGACACCGGGGAGCTGTTTTTT	CASSFRGPDTGELFF
TRBV4-3	TRBD1	TRBJ2-5	NA	TGCGCCAGCAGCCAAACCCTGGGACAGCAAGAGACCCAGTACTTC	CASSQTLGQQETQYF
TRBV5-1	TRBD2	TRBJ2-5	once	TGCGCCAGCAGCTCAGCGGGGGGCGGCGAGACCCAGTACTTC	CASSSAGGGETQYF
TRBV10-1	TRBD1	TRBJ1-2	NA	TGCGCCAGCAGTGACAGGGGGCGGAATGGCTACACCTTC	CASSDRGRNGYTF
TRBV18	TRBD2	TRBJ2-7	NA	TGTGCCAGCTCAACCGGGACTAGCGCCTACGAGCAGTACTTC	CASSTGTSAYEQYF
TRBV7-8	TRBD1	TRBJ2-1	NA	TGTGCCAGCAGCCCCACAGACAGGGGTAATGAGCAGTTCTTC	CASSPTDRGNEQFF
TRBV4-3	TRBD1	TRBJ2-7	NA	TGCGCCAGCAGCCAAGGGGGACAGGGGGCCTCCTACGAGCAGTACTTC	CASSQGGQGASYEQYF
TRBV5-4	NA	TRBJ2-1	NA	TGTGCCAGCAGCTTCCAGGGGCGGGACAATGAGCAGTTCTTC	CASSFQGRDNEQFF
TRBV9	NA	TRBJ2-7	NA	TGTGCCAGCAGCGGAACAGGGTTGTACGAGCAGTACTTC	CASSGTGLYEQYF
TRBV7-9	NA	TRBJ2-3	NA	TGTGCCAGCAGCTTTTCCAGCGGGAGCACAGATACGCAGTATTTT	CASSFSSGSTDTQYF